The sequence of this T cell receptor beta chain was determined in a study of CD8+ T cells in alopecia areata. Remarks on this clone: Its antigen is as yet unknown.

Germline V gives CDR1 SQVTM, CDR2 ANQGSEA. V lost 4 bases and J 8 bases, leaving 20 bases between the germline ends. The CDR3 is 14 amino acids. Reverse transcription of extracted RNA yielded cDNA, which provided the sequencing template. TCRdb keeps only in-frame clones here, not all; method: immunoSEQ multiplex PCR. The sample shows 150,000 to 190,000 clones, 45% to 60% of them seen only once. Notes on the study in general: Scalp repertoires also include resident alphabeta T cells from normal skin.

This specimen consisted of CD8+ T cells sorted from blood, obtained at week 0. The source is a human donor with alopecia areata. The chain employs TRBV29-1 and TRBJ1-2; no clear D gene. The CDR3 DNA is TGCAGCGTTGTGGCACCTGAGGTTCGCCGGGGCTACACCTTC. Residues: CSVVAPEVRRGYTF.